What follows are 10 T cell receptor beta chains derived from one specimen sequenced in a study of T cell changes during pregnancy in multiple sclerosis. The table came from immunoSEQ multiplex PCR; TCRdb's copy has only in-frame clones and leaves some out. This table holds fewer than 80,000 clones, roughly nine tenths found once. The specimen comprised CD4+ T cells from peripheral blood mononuclear cells, sampled in the third trimester of pregnancy. The receptors derive from a female donor in good health, enrolled as a control in a pregnancy study.

This clone was seen just once. V is TRBV6-1 and J is TRBJ1-3; 10 bases are a match to TRBD1. The V gene's germline CDR1 is MNHNS and CDR2 SASEGT. This CDR3 has 15 amino acids. V was pared by 7 bases and J by 4 bases, with 7 bases of the junction left unmatched. CDR3 residues: CASISDRGLGNTIYF. In DNA form, the CDR3 reads TGTGCCAGCATATCAGACAGGGGGCTAGGAAACACCATATATTTT.

The J gene is TRBJ1-4, the V gene TRBV4-3, with 9 bases lining up with TRBD1. The CDR3 has 16 residues. Unmatched junction bases numbered 7, after V lost 3 bases and J lost 5 bases. CDR1 and CDR2 (germline): LGHNA, YSLEER. The CDR3 nucleotides are TGCGCCAGCAGCCACGACCTGACAGGGGGGAATGAAAAACTGTTTTTT. The encoded protein is CASSHDLTGGNEKLFF.

The count of this clone is one. The V call is TRBV2, the J call TRBJ1-4, with 7 bases fitting TRBD1. The CDR3 consists of 15 residues. Germline CDR1 SNHLY, CDR2 FYNNEI. The J segment lost 5 bases and the V segment lost 7 bases, leaving 10 bases of the junction unmatched. The CDR3 region is CASTIQGQINEKLFF. In DNA form, the CDR3 reads TGTGCCAGCACAATCCAGGGACAGATAAATGAAAAACTGTTTTTT.

The genes are TRBV9 and TRBJ2-3; tentatively, D is TRBD1 (6 bases). This CDR3 has 13 residues. The ends were cut back, 3 bases at V and 5 bases at J, with 10 bases in the middle. From germline, CDR1 is SGDLS and CDR2 YYNGEE. The CDR3, as DNA: TGTGCCAGCAGCGAGGGGGTCAAAGATACGCAGTATTTT. Protein product: CASSEGVKDTQYF.

V and J are TRBV11-2 and TRBJ2-1, with 10 bases aligning to TRBD2. The V and J ends lost 0 bases and 7 bases, in that order; junction bases with no gene match: 6. CDR1 SGHAT and CDR2 FQNNGV come from the germline V gene. The CDR3 has 16 amino acids. This CDR3 reads CASSLDNSGGRNEQFF. In nucleotides, the CDR3 is TGTGCCAGCAGCTTAGATAATAGCGGGGGGAGGAATGAGCAGTTCTTC.

In its sample, this clone was seen once. This sample includes further DNA sequences coding for the same CDR3. The chain has TRBV11-3 and TRBJ2-1; no definite D call. The length of the CDR3 is 14 residues. The germline V and J ends were trimmed by 1 base and 0 bases, with 4 bases remaining between them. Germline V gene data show CDR1 as SGHNT and CDR2 as YENEEA. The CDR3 DNA follows: TGTGCCAGCAGCTTAGTCGGCTCCTACAATGAGCAGTTCTTC. Protein sequence: CASSLVGSYNEQFF.

This chain uses TRBV4-3 with TRBJ2-7; tentative D call: TRBD2 (6 bases). Trimming cost V 0 bases and J 7 bases, with 16 bases left between them. The germline gives CDR1 LGHNA, CDR2 YSLEER. CDR3 length: 15 residues. Here the CDR3 reads CASSQDRDSLGEQYF. The CDR3, as DNA: TGCGCCAGCAGCCAAGACCGGGACTCTCTGGGGGAGCAGTACTTC.

The chain uses TRBV4-3 and TRBJ2-1, with a possible D match to TRBD2 (6 bases). CDR1 is LGHNA and CDR2 is YSLEER in the germline V gene. Trimming left V 5 bases short and J 8 bases short, with 19 bases between. This CDR3 region has 15 residues. DNA of the CDR3: TGCGCCAGCAGCTTAGAGAGACTAGGCCGTTATGAGCAGTTCTTC. Its translation: CASSLERLGRYEQFF.

The rearrangement joins TRBV7-2 to TRBJ1-1; perhaps TRBD1 as D (5 bases). This CDR3 region has 15 residues. Germline assignment: CDR1 SGHTA and CDR2 FQGNSA. Trimming left V 1 base short and J 0 bases short, with 9 bases between. The CDR3 bases are TGTGCCAGCAGCTTAGTGTCAGGGATGAACACTGAAGCTTTCTTT. Translated: CASSLVSGMNTEAFF. The full variable domain, completed using reference TRBV7-2 and TRBJ1-1, is GAGVSQSPSNKVTEKGKDVELRCDPISGHTALYWYRQSLGQGLEFLIYFQGNSAPDKSGLPSDRFSAERTGGSVSTLTIQRTQQEDSAVYLCASSLVSGMNTEAFFGQGTRLTVV.

The rearrangement uses TRBV6-7 and TRBJ1-1, with 8 bases aligning to TRBD1. TRBV6-7 is an open reading frame whose function is uncertain. Germline trimming cut 2 bases from V and 7 bases from J; bases unmatched to any gene: 9. This CDR3 spans 15 amino acids. The CDR3 coding sequence is TGTGCCAGCAGTTACCCGACGGACAGGGAAGATGAAGCTTTCTTT. Translation: CASSYPTDREDEAFF.